The 10 T cell receptor beta chains given below trace back to one sample, sequenced in a study of monozygotic twins with cystic fibrosis. Using immunoSEQ multiplex PCR, the repertoire was profiled, and TCRdb retains in-frame clones only, with some absent. The sample carries tens of thousands of clones, approximately 90% recorded once. What was sequenced was blood. The source of these receptors is a boy aged 2-9 years with cystic fibrosis.

The chain couples TRBV5-6 to TRBJ2-1, with D possibly being TRBD1 (5 bases). Trimming removed 5 bases from V and 3 bases from J, with 9 bases in between. The CDR3 loop spans 13 amino acids. Germline assignment: CDR1 SGHDT and CDR2 YYEEEE. CDR3 residues: CASRPDNYNEQFF. The CDR3 nucleotides are TGTGCCAGCAGACCGGACAACTACAATGAGCAGTTCTTC.

V and J are TRBV6-6 and TRBJ1-5; D gene uncertain. Germline V gene lookup returns CDR1 MNHNY and CDR2 SVGAGI (reference sequence). V lost 5 bases and J 6 bases, leaving 14 bases between the germline ends. This CDR3 spans 14 amino acids. As DNA, the CDR3 is TGTGCCAGCAGTCTTACCACGGAAAGTCAGCCCCAGCATTTT. Its protein product is CASSLTTESQPQHF.

The chain has TRBV11-2 and TRBJ1-4; perhaps TRBD1 as D (5 bases). The CDR3 is 15 residues long. The ends were cut back, 0 bases at V and 7 bases at J, with 12 bases in the middle. Per the germline V gene, CDR1 is SGHAT and CDR2 is FQNNGV. CDR3 in amino acids: CASSLDRGLGEKLFF. The CDR3 DNA reads as TGTGCCAGCAGCTTAGATAGGGGTTTAGGTGAAAAACTGTTTTTT.

The chain uses TRBV5-4 and TRBJ2-3; D not certain. Trimming pared 0 bases from V and 6 bases from J, leaving 2 bases between. The CDR3 runs to 11 residues. CDR1 and CDR2 from the germline V gene are SGHNT and YYREEE (reference sequence). The chain's CDR3 is CASSLADTQYF. The CDR3 nucleotides read TGTGCCAGCAGCTTGGCGGATACGCAGTATTTT.

This rearrangement joins TRBV29-1 to TRBJ2-7; no reliable D call. CDR3 length: 12 amino acids. V was shortened by 1 base and J by 6 bases, with 10 bases between the two germline ends. Germline CDR1 is SQVTM and CDR2 is ANQGSEA. CDR3 bases: TGCAGCGTTGAAGTTCGGGCTCGCGAGCAGTACTTC. It is translated as CSVEVRAREQYF.

J is TRBJ2-3 and V is TRBV7-3, with 7 nucleotides matching TRBD2. With V trimmed by 1 base and J by 5 bases, 3 bases remained unmatched. Germline CDR1 reads SGHTA; CDR2 reads FQGTGA. This CDR3 is 14 amino acids long. The CDR3 is CASSLSGGGDTQYF. The DNA of the CDR3 is TGTGCCAGCAGCTTAAGCGGGGGAGGAGATACGCAGTATTTT.

The chain links TRBV5-4 to TRBJ2-7; D is perhaps TRBD2 (5 bases). V was cut by 1 base and J by 3 bases, with 14 bases left in between. CDR1 is SGHNT and CDR2 is YYREEE in the germline V gene (reference sequence). The CDR3 runs 15 residues. The CDR3 coding sequence is TGTGCCAGCAGCTTGAAGGATGGGAGAGGCTACGAGCAGTACTTC. It is translated as CASSLKDGRGYEQYF.

CDR3 residues: CASSLRGANQPQHF. In nucleotides, the CDR3 is TGTGCCAGCAGTTTAAGGGGGGCCAATCAGCCCCAGCATTTT. This sequence joins TRBV27 and TRBJ1-5; D is perhaps TRBD1 (6 bases). The V and J ends lost 2 bases and 3 bases respectively, with 8 bases between them. The germline CDR1 and CDR2 sequences are MNHEY and SMNVEV (reference sequence). The CDR3 extends over 14 amino acids.

V gene TRBV9 combines with J gene TRBJ1-1; maybe TRBD1 (6 bases). This CDR3 has 12 amino acids. V shed 0 bases and J shed 7 bases, with 7 bases lying between them. Germline-derived CDR1 and CDR2 are SGDLS and YYNGEE. CDR3 sequence: CASSVVGGEAFF. CDR3 DNA sequence: TGTGCCAGCAGCGTAGTAGGGGGTGAAGCTTTCTTT.

The chain links TRBV7-2 to TRBJ1-2; 12 nucleotides agree with TRBD1. The J segment lost 4 bases and the V segment lost 5 bases, leaving 14 bases of the junction unmatched. This CDR3 has 18 residues. Germline V CDR1 and CDR2: SGHTA, FQGNSA. The CDR3 region is CASSPRDRGRGGSYGYTF. DNA of the CDR3: TGTGCCAGCAGCCCCCGGGACAGGGGGCGTGGGGGCAGCTATGGCTACACCTTC. Drawing the rest from reference TRBV7-2 and TRBJ1-2, the complete variable domain is GAGVSQSPSNKVTEKGKDVELRCDPISGHTALYWYRQSLGQGLEFLIYFQGNSAPDKSGLPSDRFSAERTGGSVSTLTIQRTQQEDSAVYLCASSPRDRGRGGSYGYTFGSGTRLTVV.